This TCR beta chain was observed in a study of cytomegalovirus exposure and HLA in healthy donors (TCRdb year 2017). For the wider study: According to a later analysis, the 120 validation repertoires were produced on the same platform as the roughly 720 repertoires of the first cohort. In addition to the first cohort of 500 to 850 subjects, a separate validation cohort of 120 different subjects was used. The study was designed to test whether signatures of past pathogen exposure could be identified by cataloging public T cell receptors. To predict cytomegalovirus infection status, the study combined high-throughput TCR immunosequencing, statistical association of individual TCRs with disease status, and machine learning.

The method behind the library was the immunoSEQ multiplex PCR assay. The paper's processing steps were these. A statistical classification framework was developed to diagnose cytomegalovirus status using the catalog of TCR beta chain sequences. Here the immuneACCESS table is served through TCRdb, limited to in-frame sequences with V and J called. Missing clones are a known gap in these copies; in checked studies unresolved V genes cover under half, and the rest lacks a known reason. V, J and clone size reflect that table, while D and trimming were determined from the DNA. For this sample the table gives 120,000 or so clones, of which 88% were detected only once. The ten largest clonotypes hold about 1.5% of the sample. What the authors observed across the whole study: The validation cohort had no HLA typing available for a later analysis, so co-occurrence within that cohort was assessed over all 130 or so repertoires. According to the authors, the approach could potentially be generalized to other disease states and immunological phenotypes. The classifier was reported to diagnose cytomegalovirus status with high specificity and sensitivity in both the original cohort and the validation cohort. Most TCR sequences were observed very rarely across donors, whereas some public TCRs were present in many individuals. A total of fewer than 200 TCR beta chains were listed by the study as associated with cytomegalovirus. A few of the identified cytomegalovirus-associated TCR beta chains were confirmed in vitro to be specific for cytomegalovirus antigens. Of the cluster scores, roughly 93% were above 0 in a later analysis, which found that TCRs clustered in the first cohort also tended to co-occur in the 110 or so validation repertoires.

The donors belonged to the validation cohort of under 150 subjects, which was separate from the approximately 700-subject first cohort. CDR1 is given as MNHEY and CDR2 as SVGAGI, both from the germline V gene. Including cysteine and phenylalanine, the CDR3 has 14 amino acids. This entry keeps only the CDR3 DNA: 42 bases, framed from base 1. V drops 0 bases and J drops 0 bases, leaving 4 bases in between. Worth noting for this clone: Its antigen target is currently unknown. Per-nucleotide qualities are absent, and no much larger clonotype sits a single base away.

The sequence came from a woman younger than 45 in good health and CMV-seropositive. Here the chain combines TRBV6-5 and TRBJ2-3; no D segment can be confidently identified. Material: PBMCs. The sequenced DNA: TGTGCCAGCAGTTACTCGAGGAGCACAGATACGCAGTATTTT. It specifies CASSYSRSTDTQYF.